Listed below are T cell receptor beta chains from one sample, sequenced in a study of response to subunit inactivated influenza vaccine. TCRdb re-called the RT-PCR reads through MiXCR, storing one row per CDR3 protein. The table shows roughly 700,000 distinct CDR3 sequences, with 15% to 18% occurring only once. The sequencing here drew on PBMCs from blood, taken 11 to 12 days after vaccination. The receptors come from a man aged 45-65 years who received an inactivated influenza vaccine. The CDR3 runs from the conserved cysteine through the conserved F or W. Fields, in order: clone size, J gene, V gene, D gene, CDR3 protein, CDR3 DNA. A D gene is named only where the DNA matches it firmly. Clone size is not always given. Where it is, it says once, few, many or a class for expanded clones.

abundance: NA
j_gene: TRBJ1-1
v_gene: TRBV29-1
d_gene: TRBD1
CDR3aa: CSVDPGGGTEAFF
CDR3nt: TGCAGCGTTGACCCAGGGGGAGGAACTGAAGCTTTCTTT

abundance: few
j_gene: TRBJ2-7
v_gene: TRBV2
d_gene: TRBD2
CDR3aa: CATGLAGRNEQYF
CDR3nt: TGTGCCACCGGACTAGCGGGAAGGAACGAGCAGTACTTC

abundance: few
j_gene: TRBJ2-1
v_gene: TRBV6-5
d_gene: TRBD2
CDR3aa: CASSYSRKVRLAGYDEQFF
CDR3nt: TGTGCCAGCAGTTACTCGAGGAAAGTGCGACTAGCGGGTTACGATGAGCAGTTCTTC

abundance: NA
j_gene: TRBJ2-7
v_gene: TRBV5-1
d_gene: NA
CDR3aa: CASSLDGNRDAYF
CDR3nt: TGCGCCAGCAGCTTGGACGGAAACAGGGATGCGTACTTC

abundance: many
j_gene: TRBJ1-5
v_gene: TRBV12-3/TRBV12-4
d_gene: NA
CDR3aa: CASSFGQNQPQHF
CDR3nt: TGTGCCAGCAGTTTCGGACAGAATCAGCCCCAGCATTTT

abundance: few
j_gene: TRBJ2-3
v_gene: TRBV12-3/TRBV12-4
d_gene: TRBD1
CDR3aa: CASSLGTVSTDTQYF
CDR3nt: TGTGCCAGCAGTCTGGGGACAGTCAGCACAGATACGCAGTATTTT

abundance: few
j_gene: TRBJ2-1
v_gene: TRBV5-1
d_gene: TRBD1
CDR3aa: CASSLAGTGGTIDEQFF
CDR3nt: TGCGCCAGCAGCTTGGCGGGGACAGGGGGTACAATAGATGAGCAGTTCTTC

abundance: few
j_gene: TRBJ1-3
v_gene: TRBV20-1
d_gene: TRBD1
CDR3aa: CSAGQGVGNTIYF
CDR3nt: TGCAGTGCTGGACAGGGGGTTGGAAACACCATATATTTT

abundance: NA
j_gene: TRBJ1-6
v_gene: TRBV7-9
d_gene: NA
CDR3aa: CASNFGGRGNSPLHF
CDR3nt: TGTGCCAGCAACTTTGGCGGTAGAGGAAACTCACCCCTCCACTTT

abundance: NA
j_gene: TRBJ2-7
v_gene: TRBV12-5
d_gene: TRBD1
CDR3aa: CASGLVSGTGNSYEQYF
CDR3nt: TGTGCTAGTGGTTTGGTGTCCGGGACAGGCAATTCCTACGAGCAGTACTTC

abundance: NA
j_gene: TRBJ1-1
v_gene: TRBV7-9
d_gene: TRBD1
CDR3aa: CASRSTRGQDNTEAFF
CDR3nt: TGTGCCAGCAGATCCACCCGGGGACAGGACAACACTGAAGCTTTCTTT

abundance: NA
j_gene: TRBJ1-1
v_gene: TRBV27
d_gene: NA
CDR3aa: CASSFLGSEAFF
CDR3nt: TGTGCCAGCAGTTTTTTGGGTTCTGAAGCTTTCTTT

abundance: NA
j_gene: TRBJ2-7
v_gene: TRBV19
d_gene: NA
CDR3aa: CASSSSGTLVSYEQYF
CDR3nt: TGTGCCAGTAGTTCCTCCGGGACTTTAGTCTCCTACGAGCAGTACTTC

abundance: NA
j_gene: TRBJ1-6
v_gene: TRBV2
d_gene: NA
CDR3aa: CASSPDGSFNSPLHF
CDR3nt: TGTGCCAGCAGTCCTGACGGGAGTTTTAATTCACCCCTCCACTTT

abundance: few
j_gene: TRBJ2-7
v_gene: TRBV28
d_gene: NA
CDR3aa: CASSLRLIGYEQYF
CDR3nt: TGTGCCAGCAGTTTACGTCTCATAGGCTACGAGCAGTACTTC

abundance: NA
j_gene: TRBJ2-7
v_gene: TRBV6-1
d_gene: NA
CDR3aa: CASSPQGLTNEQYF
CDR3nt: TGTGCCAGCAGTCCACAGGGACTCACGAACGAGCAGTACTTC

abundance: NA
j_gene: TRBJ2-7
v_gene: TRBV20-1
d_gene: TRBD2
CDR3aa: CSARPQPGLDIIF
CDR3nt: TGCAGTGCTAGACCCCAACCGGGACTAGACATCATCTTC

abundance: few
j_gene: TRBJ2-3
v_gene: TRBV3-1
d_gene: TRBD2
CDR3aa: CASSQDPTSGNTDTQYF
CDR3nt: TGTGCCAGCAGCCAAGATCCAACTAGCGGGAACACAGATACGCAGTATTTT

abundance: few
j_gene: TRBJ2-5
v_gene: TRBV7-8
d_gene: NA
CDR3aa: CASSEMGGPQTQYF
CDR3nt: TGTGCCAGCAGCGAAATGGGGGGGCCTCAGACCCAGTACTTC

abundance: many
j_gene: TRBJ2-7
v_gene: TRBV5-6
d_gene: NA
CDR3aa: CASSLGSQQGYEQYF
CDR3nt: TGTGCCAGCAGCTTGGGATCGCAGCAGGGATACGAGCAGTACTTC

abundance: few
j_gene: TRBJ1-2
v_gene: TRBV15
d_gene: NA
CDR3aa: CATSRGTPGGYTF
CDR3nt: TGTGCCACCAGCAGGGGGACACCAGGCGGCTACACCTTC

abundance: NA
j_gene: TRBJ2-7
v_gene: TRBV7-8
d_gene: NA
CDR3aa: CASSSRPGPSSYEQYF
CDR3nt: TGTGCCAGCAGCAGCCGACCCGGTCCCAGCTCCTACGAGCAGTACTTC

abundance: NA
j_gene: TRBJ2-3
v_gene: TRBV7-3
d_gene: TRBD2
CDR3aa: CASATSGGSTDTQYF
CDR3nt: TGTGCCAGCGCGACTAGCGGGGGTAGCACAGATACGCAGTATTTT

abundance: few
j_gene: TRBJ1-2
v_gene: TRBV5-8
d_gene: NA
CDR3aa: CASSSITAWGPSHGGYTF
CDR3nt: TGTGCCAGCAGCTCCATAACCGCCTGGGGGCCCAGTCATGGTGGCTACACCTTC

abundance: NA
j_gene: TRBJ2-3
v_gene: TRBV11-3
d_gene: NA
CDR3aa: CASSLGTTPDTQYF
CDR3nt: TGTGCCAGCAGCTTAGGGACGACCCCGGATACGCAGTATTTT

abundance: NA
j_gene: TRBJ1-1
v_gene: TRBV27
d_gene: NA
CDR3aa: CASSQTRNTEAFF
CDR3nt: TGTGCCAGCAGCCAAACCAGGAACACTGAAGCTTTCTTT

abundance: many
j_gene: TRBJ2-3
v_gene: TRBV6-5
d_gene: TRBD2
CDR3aa: CASSYSSLAGGADTQYF
CDR3nt: TGTGCCAGCAGTTACTCCTCCTTAGCGGGAGGGGCAGATACGCAGTATTTT

abundance: NA
j_gene: TRBJ2-1
v_gene: TRBV11-2
d_gene: TRBD2
CDR3aa: CASSFSSGRVMGGNEQFF
CDR3nt: TGTGCCAGCAGCTTCTCTAGCGGGAGGGTTATGGGAGGGAATGAGCAGTTCTTC

abundance: few
j_gene: TRBJ2-7
v_gene: TRBV6-2/TRBV6-3
d_gene: TRBD1
CDR3aa: CASRGQGARYEQYF
CDR3nt: TGTGCCAGCAGGGGACAGGGGGCCCGCTACGAGCAGTACTTC

abundance: NA
j_gene: TRBJ2-1
v_gene: TRBV6-2/TRBV6-3
d_gene: NA
CDR3aa: CASSRLEFNEQFF
CDR3nt: TGTGCCAGCAGTAGACTGGAGTTCAATGAGCAGTTCTTC

abundance: few
j_gene: TRBJ2-1
v_gene: TRBV30
d_gene: NA
CDR3aa: CAWSVRNEQFF
CDR3nt: TGTGCCTGGAGTGTCAGGAATGAGCAGTTCTTC

abundance: NA
j_gene: TRBJ2-3
v_gene: TRBV20-1
d_gene: NA
CDR3aa: CRPGTRHGDTQYF
CDR3nt: TGCAGGCCCGGGACGAGACATGGGGATACGCAGTATTTT

abundance: few
j_gene: TRBJ2-1
v_gene: TRBV20-1
d_gene: NA
CDR3aa: CSALAVASYNEQFF
CDR3nt: TGCAGTGCCCTTGCGGTAGCCTCCTACAATGAGCAGTTCTTC

abundance: few
j_gene: TRBJ2-3
v_gene: TRBV11-2
d_gene: TRBD2
CDR3aa: CASSNHRTSGPSTDTQYF
CDR3nt: TGTGCCAGCAGCAACCACCGGACTAGCGGACCGAGCACAGATACGCAGTATTTT

abundance: NA
j_gene: TRBJ1-6
v_gene: TRBV7-2
d_gene: NA
CDR3aa: CASSLASTGFNSPLHF
CDR3nt: TGTGCCAGCAGCTTAGCATCAACAGGATTTAATTCACCCCTCCACTTT

abundance: few
j_gene: TRBJ1-1
v_gene: TRBV2
d_gene: NA
CDR3aa: CASRTANTEAFF
CDR3nt: TGTGCCAGCAGAACAGCGAACACTGAAGCTTTCTTT

abundance: NA
j_gene: TRBJ2-7
v_gene: TRBV6-5
d_gene: NA
CDR3aa: CASSYGLGVHEQYF
CDR3nt: TGTGCCAGCAGTTATGGACTGGGGGTCCACGAGCAGTACTTC

abundance: NA
j_gene: TRBJ2-1
v_gene: TRBV4-3
d_gene: TRBD2
CDR3aa: CASSPQGLAGVYNEQFF
CDR3nt: TGCGCCAGCAGCCCCCAGGGACTAGCGGGAGTCTACAATGAGCAGTTCTTC

abundance: NA
j_gene: TRBJ2-7
v_gene: TRBV19
d_gene: NA
CDR3aa: CASSRPLPRKAPYEQYF
CDR3nt: TGTGCCAGTAGCCGCCCCCTTCCTAGGAAAGCGCCCTACGAGCAGTACTTC

abundance: NA
j_gene: TRBJ2-1
v_gene: TRBV5-1
d_gene: NA
CDR3aa: CASSSPLESYNEQFF
CDR3nt: TGCGCCAGCAGCTCTCCACTCGAGTCCTACAATGAGCAGTTCTTC

abundance: few
j_gene: TRBJ2-3
v_gene: TRBV9
d_gene: NA
CDR3aa: CASSVGLGRDTQYF
CDR3nt: TGTGCCAGCAGCGTAGGACTAGGAAGGGATACGCAGTATTTT

abundance: NA
j_gene: TRBJ1-1
v_gene: TRBV20-1
d_gene: TRBD1
CDR3aa: CSARDPTGGTEAFF
CDR3nt: TGCAGTGCTAGAGACCCGACAGGGGGCACTGAAGCTTTCTTT

abundance: NA
j_gene: TRBJ1-5
v_gene: TRBV20-1
d_gene: NA
CDR3aa: CSARDHAYSNQPQHF
CDR3nt: TGCAGTGCTAGAGATCATGCTTATAGCAATCAGCCCCAGCATTTT

abundance: NA
j_gene: TRBJ2-2
v_gene: TRBV29-1
d_gene: TRBD2
CDR3aa: CSVAGLAGGNTGELFF
CDR3nt: TGCAGCGTCGCGGGACTAGCGGGGGGGAACACCGGGGAGCTGTTTTTT

abundance: NA
j_gene: TRBJ1-1
v_gene: TRBV10-2
d_gene: TRBD1
CDR3aa: CASRAQGGETEAFF
CDR3nt: TGCGCCAGCAGGGCACAGGGGGGGGAGACTGAAGCTTTCTTT

abundance: few
j_gene: TRBJ2-1
v_gene: TRBV3-1
d_gene: NA
CDR3aa: CASSALQGPGSEQFF
CDR3nt: TGTGCCAGCAGCGCTCTGCAGGGGCCCGGAAGTGAGCAGTTCTTC

abundance: few
j_gene: TRBJ1-3
v_gene: TRBV6-1
d_gene: NA
CDR3aa: CASRESSGNTIYF
CDR3nt: TGTGCCAGCAGAGAGAGCTCTGGAAACACCATATATTTT

abundance: few
j_gene: TRBJ2-7
v_gene: TRBV25-1
d_gene: TRBD1
CDR3aa: CASSETGVYEQYF
CDR3nt: TGTGCCAGCAGCGAGACAGGGGTATACGAGCAGTACTTC

abundance: NA
j_gene: TRBJ1-4
v_gene: TRBV12-3/TRBV12-4
d_gene: NA
CDR3aa: CASSLYGPGEKLFF
CDR3nt: TGTGCCAGCAGTCTCTATGGTCCAGGGGAAAAACTGTTTTTT